This T cell receptor (beta chain) is from a study of circulating CD8 cells and anti-PD-1 response in melanoma. Study summary: Non-responders showed stable or progressive disease; responders showed complete or partial response. Findings and limits, study-wide: Subset repertoires were largely private at M1, with under 8% shared.

Using 15 ng of total RNA, TCR libraries were made with the QIAseq Immune Repertoire TCR panel. One entry per CDR3 protein, called by TCRdb with MiXCR from the reads. This sample yields 400 to 550 distinct CDR3 sequences, of which around 11% are seen a single time; over 65% belongs to the top ten. In its sample, this clonotype ranks as large. As yet, its antigen is unknown. Trimming took off 5 bases at V and 3 bases at J, with 10 bases between the two ends. CDR3 length equals 13 residues. Germline V gene sequence: CDR1 SGHTA, CDR2 FQGTGA. Four subsets defined by PD-1 and/or TIGIT were sorted from live CD3+CD8+TCRalphabeta+ cells.

Sequenced material: CD8+ T cells from PBMCs, taken at baseline or after one month of anti-PD-1 therapy (not recorded which). The receptor was derived from a human donor with melanoma. V gene TRBV7-3 combines with J gene TRBJ1-2; no definite D call. The CDR3 region is CASSPGPYYGYTF. Here the CDR3 DNA reads TGTGCCAGCAGCCCCGGGCCCTACTATGGCTACACCTTC.